The clone carrying this TCR beta chain turned up a few times. Antigen specificity is unknown. Sorting that relied on CD45RO/CCR7/CD25/CD127/CD95/CD27 yielded CD4+ naive, central memory, regulatory and stem cell-like memory cells. The data belong to a study of beta chain features in type 1 diabetes. Turning to the study itself: Examination spanned fewer than 140,000,000 sorted cells from all samples. Findings and limits, study-wide: Possibly, sequencing cDNA over-represented cells that had high TCR expression levels. There was a moderate but significant shortening of TCRB CDR3s in all four CD4+ subsets of Type 1 diabetes patients.

TCRB transcripts that were expressed got sequenced, as all of the isolated RNA had been reverse transcribed. Here immunoSEQ multiplex PCR was the method, and the copy in TCRdb shows in-frame clones only, minus some. The sample includes tens of thousands of clones, about 58% seen only once; the top ten take 0.37%. The germline V gene has CDR1 MNHEY and CDR2 SVGAGI. The CDR3 has 14 residues. V shed 5 bases and J shed 2 bases, with 11 bases lying between them. This chain links TRBV6-5 with TRBJ2-3; possible D gene TRBD1, 6 bases. The origin of this receptor is a man between 18 and 29 years old with type 1 diabetes. The sequenced material came from stem cell memory CD4+ T cells from blood. CDR3 nucleotides: TGTGCCAGCAGTAACAGGGCACACACAGATACGCAGTATTTT. It codes for CASSNRAHTDTQYF.